This T cell receptor beta chain derives from a study of OX40 agonist ivuxolimab in advanced cancers. As for the study in general: Patients were treated with intravenous ivuxolimab, dosed at 0.01 to 10 mg/kg and infused every 2 weeks.

TCRdb's copy holds only in-frame clones and misses some; the assay was immunoSEQ multiplex PCR. The sample lists tens of thousands of clones, approximately 92% seen once, with roughly 0.65% in the top ten. On this clone: Its antigen is unidentified.

Findings and caveats of the study: Both blood CD4+ and CD8+ T cells showed clonal growth by week 6 at 0.1 to 3.0 mg/kg.

Germline V lookup: CDR1 SGHTA, CDR2 FQGTGA. This CDR3 is built from 14 residues. With 6 bases clipped from V and 3 bases from J, the junction kept 4 bases outside the gene matches. If patients had autoimmune disease history or systemic immunosuppression, they were excluded. The clonotype was recovered from an adult with an advanced solid tumor such as melanoma, head and neck, liver or kidney cancer. Material: CD4+ or CD8+ T cells sorted from blood, obtained in a trial of the OX40 agonist ivuxolimab. The chain is built from TRBV7-3 and TRBJ1-2, with TRBD1 identical over 10 bases. CDR3 in DNA: TGTGCCAGCAGGTCCGGACAGGGGGACTATGGCTACACCTTC. Translating gives CASRSGQGDYGYTF.